Following are 9 T cell receptor beta chains from one sample sequenced in a study of human versus mouse CDR3 diversity and MHC coevolution. The repertoire was sequenced with immunoSEQ multiplex PCR; TCRdb's copy has only in-frame clones and lacks some. Found here are about 83,000 clones, around 90% of them singletons; the top ten hold about 0.14%. The sequenced sample was naive CD4+ T cells from blood. The sample's subset: CD45RO-negative CD62L-positive naive CD4 T cells. These receptor sequences come from a person between 30 and 69 years old in good health.

V and J are TRBV2 and TRBJ1-2, with D tentatively TRBD1 (5 bases). Germline CDR1 reads SNHLY; CDR2 reads FYNNEI. The CDR3 length is 14 residues. Trimming cost V 7 bases and J 7 bases, with 19 bases left between them. CDR3 DNA: TGTGCCAGCACGGGCGGGACCCTAGTCGGTGGCTACACCTTC. This sequence encodes CASTGGTLVGGYTF.

This chain uses TRBV5-1 with TRBJ2-2; tentatively, D is TRBD1 (5 bases). The CDR3 extends over 16 amino acids. The germline V gene has CDR1 SGHRS and CDR2 YFSETQ. V lost 4 bases and J 0 bases, leaving 13 bases between the germline ends. The CDR3 protein is CASSADTLTNTGELFF. As DNA, the CDR3 is TGCGCCAGCAGCGCGGACACCCTTACGAACACCGGGGAGCTGTTTTTT.

The rearrangement links TRBV9 to TRBJ1-6; D may be TRBD1 (6 bases). The CDR3 consists of 15 residues. Germline V lookup: CDR1 SGDLS, CDR2 YYNGEE. Trimming took 0 bases from V and 7 from J, leaving 11 bases between them. CDR3 sequence reads: CASSVEAGVNSPLHF. The CDR3 DNA reads TGTGCCAGCAGCGTAGAGGCAGGGGTCAATTCACCCCTCCACTTT.

The chain joins TRBV20-1 to TRBJ1-1, with D perhaps TRBD1 (5 bases). The CDR3 consists of 11 residues. Germline-derived CDR1 and CDR2 are DFQATT and SNEGSKA (reference sequence). V was pared by 6 bases and J by 6 bases, with 11 bases between. CDR3 sequence: CSARVFAEAFF. DNA of the CDR3: TGCAGTGCCAGGGTTTTCGCTGAAGCTTTCTTT.

This chain links TRBV28 with TRBJ2-2; D remains unclear. Germline CDR1 and CDR2: MDHEN and SYDVKM. This CDR3 comprises 14 residues. V gave up 1 base and J gave up 7 bases, with 10 bases separating them. The CDR3 DNA follows: TGTGCCAGCAGTTTATTCCCTGTCGGCGGGGAGCTGTTTTTT. Its translation is CASSLFPVGGELFF.

The chain couples TRBV5-1 to TRBJ1-1; D is perhaps TRBD1 (6 bases). V was cut by 1 base and J by 3 bases, with 13 bases left in between. CDR3 size: 15 residues. Germline CDR1 and CDR2: SGHRS and YFSETQ. CDR3 coding DNA: TGCGCCAGCAGCTTGACAGGGCCCGGGGACACTGAAGCTTTCTTT. Encoded protein: CASSLTGPGDTEAFF.

J is TRBJ2-5 and V is TRBV5-8; tentatively, D is TRBD2 (5 bases). Germline V CDR1 and CDR2: SGHTS, YDEGEE. V dropped 2 bases and J dropped 4 bases, with 15 bases sitting between them. CDR3 length: 15 residues. CDR3 protein: CASSLEGAGAETQYF. The CDR3, as DNA: TGTGCCAGCAGCTTAGAGGGCGCGGGTGCAGAGACCCAGTACTTC. Full variable domain (rest looked up from reference TRBV5-8 and TRBJ2-5): EAGVTQSPTHLIKTRGQQATLRCSPISGHTSVYWYQQALGLGLQFLLWYDEGEERNRGNFPPRFSGRQFPNYSSELNVNALELEDSALYLCASSLEGAGAETQYFGPGTRLLVL.

The genes are TRBV6-6 and TRBJ2-1, with 7 bases identical to TRBD1. This CDR3 contains 14 residues. V dropped 7 bases and J dropped 0; count of bases not matched to a gene: 3. In germline, CDR1 is MNHNY, CDR2 SVGAGI (reference sequence). Written as DNA, the CDR3 is TGTGCCAGCACAGGGGGTAGCTCCTACAATGAGCAGTTCTTC. This translates into CASTGGSSYNEQFF.

The genes are TRBV7-3 and TRBJ2-5, with 14 bases that match TRBD2. Germline loops: CDR1 SGHTA, CDR2 FQGTGA. J was trimmed by 4 bases and V by 4 bases; bases with no gene match: 2. The length of the CDR3 is 15 residues. The chain's CDR3 is CASSSGLAGAETQYF. Here the CDR3 DNA reads TGTGCCAGCAGCTCGGGACTAGCGGGGGCAGAGACCCAGTACTTC.